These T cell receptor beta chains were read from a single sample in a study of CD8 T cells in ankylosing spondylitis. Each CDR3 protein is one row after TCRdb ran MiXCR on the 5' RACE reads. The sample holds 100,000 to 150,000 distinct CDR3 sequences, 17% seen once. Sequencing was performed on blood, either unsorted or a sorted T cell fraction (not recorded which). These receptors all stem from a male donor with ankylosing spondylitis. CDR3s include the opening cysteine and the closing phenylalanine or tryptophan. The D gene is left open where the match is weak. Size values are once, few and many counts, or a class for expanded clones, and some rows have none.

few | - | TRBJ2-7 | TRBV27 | TGTGCCAGCAGTTTAGGACACAGCTACCCCTACGAGCAGTACTTC | CASSLGHSYPYEQYF
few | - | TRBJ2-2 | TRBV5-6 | TGTGCCAGCAGCTTGGGCCAGGGGATTGCCGGGGAGCTGTTTTTT | CASSLGQGIAGELFF
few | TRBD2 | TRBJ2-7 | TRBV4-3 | TGCGCCAGCAGCCAGGGAACCGGGACTAGCCACGACGAGCAGTACTTC | CASSQGTGTSHDEQYF
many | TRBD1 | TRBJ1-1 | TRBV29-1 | TGCAGCGGATGTCCGGGACAGGGGGGCGAAGCTTTCTTT | CSGCPGQGGEAFF
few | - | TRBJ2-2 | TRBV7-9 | TGTGCCAGCAGCGTCTCCGGGGTCCGAACCGGGGAGCTGTTTTTT | CASSVSGVRTGELFF
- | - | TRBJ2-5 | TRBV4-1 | TGCGCCAGCAGCCAAGAAGGGAAAGAGACCCAGTACTTC | CASSQEGKETQYF
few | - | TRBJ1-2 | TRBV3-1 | TGTGCCACCGGCCCAAACTATGGCTACACCTTC | CATGPNYGYTF
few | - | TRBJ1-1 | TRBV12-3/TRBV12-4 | TGTGCCAGCAGTTTAGTAGGGCTTGACACTGAAGCTTTCTTT | CASSLVGLDTEAFF
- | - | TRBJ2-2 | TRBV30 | TGTGCCTGGACCCGGGGCGGGGCGAACACCGGGGAGCTGTTTTTT | CAWTRGGANTGELFF
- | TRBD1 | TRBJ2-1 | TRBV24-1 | TGTGCCACCAGTGACCGGGGACAGTACAATGAGCAGTTCTTC | CATSDRGQYNEQFF
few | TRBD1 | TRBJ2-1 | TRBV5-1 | TGCGCCAGCAGACTGACAGGGCAAGGAGCTGTTGGGCAGTTCTTC | CASRLTGQGAVGQFF
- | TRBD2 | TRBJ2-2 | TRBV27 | TGTGCCAGCAGTTTAGGGACTAGAATAGGGGAGCTGTTTTTT | CASSLGTRIGELFF
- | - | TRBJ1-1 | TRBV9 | TGTGCCAGCAGTGGGGCGAACACTGAAGCTTTCTTT | CASSGANTEAFF
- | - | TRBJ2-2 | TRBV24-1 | TGTGCCACCAGTGATGGGGGTCTGGGGGAGCTGTTTTTT | CATSDGGLGELFF
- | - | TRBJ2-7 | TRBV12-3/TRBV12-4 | TGTGCCAGCAGTTTGGGTCCCAAACAGTACTTC | CASSLGPKQYF
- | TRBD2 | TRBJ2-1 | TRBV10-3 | TGTGCCATCAGTGAGTCGGCACTAGCGGCTTACAATGAGCAGTTCTTC | CAISESALAAYNEQFF